Given below is one T cell receptor (beta chain) in context. Study processing details: Scientists estimated how many nucleated cells there were by amplifying reference gene primers. Using immunoSEQ multiplex PCR, the repertoire was profiled, and TCRdb retains in-frame clones only, with some absent. Clonal size and the V and J genes are those of that table, whereas D and trimming came from the DNA. The sample consists of some 460,000 clones, 85% to 90% of them appearing once. This sample was included in a study of blood T cell repertoires in COVID-19. Overall study: Samples came from the United States, Italy and Spain, spanning acute and convalescent COVID-19. PBMCs, B-cell-depleted T cells, or T cells provided the cDNA or gDNA that made up the material.

This CDR3 is built from 18 residues. V lost 0 bases, J lost 6 bases, and 9 bases stayed unmatched. From germline, CDR1 is SGDLS and CDR2 YYNGEE. This chain uses TRBV9 with TRBJ2-2; TRBD2 matches 12 bases. The clonotype originates from a woman aged 30 to 39 with acute or convalescent COVID-19. Source material: peripheral blood. The CDR3 region has the DNA TGTGCCAGCAGCGTAGTCGCTAGCGGGGGGGCTTACGCCGGGGAGCTGTTTTTT. This gives the protein CASSVVASGGAYAGELFF. The variable domain in full, with the rest retrieved from reference TRBV9 and TRBJ2-2, is DSGVTQTPKHLITATGQRVTLRCSPRSGDLSVYWYQQSLDQGLQFLIQYYNGEERAKGNILERFSAQQFPDLHSELNLSSLELGDSALYFCASSVVASGGAYAGELFFGEGSRLTVL.